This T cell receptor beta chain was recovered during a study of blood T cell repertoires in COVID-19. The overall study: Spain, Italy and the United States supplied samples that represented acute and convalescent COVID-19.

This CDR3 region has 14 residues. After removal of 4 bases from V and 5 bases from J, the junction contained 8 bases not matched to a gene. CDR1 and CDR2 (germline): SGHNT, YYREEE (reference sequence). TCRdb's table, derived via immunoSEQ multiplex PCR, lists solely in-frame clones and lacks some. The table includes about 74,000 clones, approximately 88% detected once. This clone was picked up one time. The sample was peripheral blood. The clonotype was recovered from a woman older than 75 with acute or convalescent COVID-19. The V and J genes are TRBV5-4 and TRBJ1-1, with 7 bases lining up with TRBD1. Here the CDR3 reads CASSPRQGRTEAFF. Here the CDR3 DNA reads TGTGCCAGCAGCCCCCGACAGGGAAGGACTGAAGCTTTCTTT. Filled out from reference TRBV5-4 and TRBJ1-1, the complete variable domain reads ETGVTQSPTHLIKTRGQQVTLRCSSQSGHNTVSWYQQALGQGPQFIFQYYREEENGRGNFPPRFSGLQFPNYSSELNVNALELDDSALYLCASSPRQGRTEAFFGQGTRLTVV.